What follows are 12 T cell receptor beta chains derived from one specimen sequenced in a study of spatial heterogeneity in lung cancer. Documented time point: sample taken at primary tumor resection. Unsorted tumor, nontumor lung tissue or cryopreserved PBMC supplied the whole RNA. TCRdb re-called the 5' RACE reads through MiXCR, storing one row per CDR3 protein. The table includes several thousand distinct CDR3 sequences, around 4.3% detected once. The material was normal lung tissue next to the tumor, obtained at surgery. These receptors originate from a female donor with early-stage non-small cell lung cancer.

This clonotype was picked up many times. The chain employs TRBV11-2 and TRBJ1-5, with D uncertain. The CDR3 covers 13 residues. V was trimmed by 1 base and J by 5 bases, leaving 6 bases between them. The germline V gene has CDR1 SGHAT and CDR2 FQNNGV. The CDR3, as DNA: TGTGCCAGCAGCTTAGGGACGGATCAGCCCCAGCATTTT. Its protein is CASSLGTDQPQHF.

This clonotype counts as medium-sized. In DNA, the CDR3 is TGTGCCAGCAGTTTCCCAGGGAACGAGCAGTACTTC. This sequence encodes CASSFPGNEQYF. V is TRBV28 and J is TRBJ2-7, with D tentatively TRBD1 (5 bases). The CDR3 consists of 12 residues. Trimming cost V 3 bases and J 5 bases, with 8 bases left between them. CDR1 and CDR2 from the germline V gene are MDHEN and SYDVKM.

By proportion, this clonotype is medium-sized. The chain recombines TRBV12-3 or TRBV12-4 with TRBJ2-1, with 10 bases identical to TRBD1. The V gene end was trimmed by 2 bases and the J gene end by 5 bases; junction bases not matched to a gene: 6. The CDR3 is made up of 16 amino acids. CDR3 nucleotide sequence: TGTGCCAGCAGTTTATTAAGACAGGGGGCGAACAATGAGCAGTTCTTC. It specifies CASSLLRQGANNEQFF.

This clonotype showed up many times. The chain couples TRBV30 to TRBJ2-7; 8 bases line up with TRBD2. This CDR3 contains 14 residues. Per the germline V gene, CDR1 is GTSNPN and CDR2 is SVGIG (reference sequence). Losses at the gene ends were 4 bases for V and 0 bases for J; bases not matched to a gene: 5. The CDR3 nucleotides are TGTGCCTGGATATGGCGGGGGGTCTCCTACGAGCAGTACTTC. Protein product: CAWIWRGVSYEQYF. The complete variable domain, with remaining parts taken from reference TRBV30 and TRBJ2-7, reads SQTIHQWPATLVQPVGSPLSLECTVEGTSNPNLYWYRQAAGRGLQLLFYSVGIGQISSEVPQNLSASRPQDRQFILSSKKLLLSDSGFYLCAWIWRGVSYEQYFGPGTRLTVT.

Relative to its sample, this clonotype is medium-sized. The V gene is TRBV27, the J gene TRBJ1-3; tentative D call: TRBD1 (5 bases). Germline V gene data show CDR1 as MNHEY and CDR2 as SMNVEV (reference sequence). The length of the CDR3 is 16 residues. V lost 5 bases and J lost 0, with 14 bases in between. CDR3 protein: CASSPVWGNSGNTIYF. The CDR3 nucleotides are TGTGCCAGCAGTCCCGTCTGGGGGAACTCTGGAAACACCATATATTTT.

V and J are TRBV29-1 and TRBJ2-5, with a possible D match to TRBD2 (5 bases). Per the germline V gene, CDR1 is SQVTM and CDR2 is ANQGSEA. Trimming shortened V by 5 bases and J by 4 bases, and 11 bases separated the two germline ends. This CDR3 is 12 amino acids long. DNA for the CDR3: TGCAGCGTTTTCCCAGGAGGAGAGACCCAGTACTTC. Protein: CSVFPGGETQYF.

By frequency in the sample, this clonotype is medium-sized. The V gene is TRBV29-1, the J gene TRBJ2-7, with TRBD1 matching 9 bases. There are 11 residues in the CDR3. Per the germline V gene, CDR1 is SQVTM and CDR2 is ANQGSEA. V dropped 8 bases and J dropped 3; count of bases not matched to a gene: 2. CDR3 DNA: TGCAGCCCGGGACAGGGCTACGAGCAGTACTTC. It translates to CSPGQGYEQYF.

This clonotype was detected ten times or more. The chain couples TRBV11-3 to TRBJ2-1, with D possibly TRBD1 on 6 matching bases. Per germline, CDR1 SGHNT and CDR2 YENEEA. CDR3 length: 13 residues. The V end was cut by 0 bases, the J end by 9 bases, with 9 bases between. The CDR3 DNA sequence: TGTGCCAGCAGCTTAGAACAGGGTACTGAGCAGTTCTTC. This sequence encodes CASSLEQGTEQFF.

This clonotype was seen ten or more times. The chain is built from TRBV30 and TRBJ2-7, with D possibly TRBD1 on 5 matching bases. CDR1 and CDR2 from the germline V gene are GTSNPN and SVGIG (reference sequence). This CDR3 has 12 residues. Trimming left V 2 bases short and J 5 bases short, with 10 bases between. CDR3 residues: CAWSQGFDEQYF. The DNA of the CDR3 is TGTGCCTGGAGTCAGGGTTTCGACGAGCAGTACTTC. The full variable domain, with the rest looked up from reference TRBV30 and TRBJ2-7, is SQTIHQWPATLVQPVGSPLSLECTVEGTSNPNLYWYRQAAGRGLQLLFYSVGIGQISSEVPQNLSASRPQDRQFILSSKKLLLSDSGFYLCAWSQGFDEQYFGPGTRLTVT.

This clonotype was detected many times. The rearrangement uses TRBV10-3 and TRBJ2-1; D is possibly TRBD1 (6 bases). The CDR3 is 15 residues long. V shed 6 bases and J shed 3 bases, with 15 bases lying between them. Per the germline V gene, CDR1 is ENHRY and CDR2 is SYGVKD. The CDR3 nucleotides are TGTGCCATCAGGACTACAGGGACGGGCTACAATGAGCAGTTCTTC. Its translation is CAIRTTGTGYNEQFF.

On this clonotype: A read error may explain this, as a much larger clone is one base away. This rearrangement joins TRBV3-1 to TRBJ1-3; D unclear. This CDR3 has 17 amino acids. Germline V gene data show CDR1 as LGHDT and CDR2 as YNNKEL (reference sequence). V lost 3 bases, J lost 0 bases, and 15 bases lay in between. The CDR3 is CASSHLFDGGSGNTIYF. The DNA of the CDR3 is TGTGCCAGCAGCCACCTATTCGACGGTGGCTCTGGAAACACCATATATTTT.

The rearrangement links TRBV6-5 to TRBJ1-5; TRBD1 agrees at 8 bases. Germline-derived CDR1 and CDR2 are MNHEY and SVGAGI. V lost 6 bases and J lost 3; bases outside the gene matches: 1. This CDR3 spans 13 amino acids. CDR3 sequence (DNA): TGTGCCAGCAGGACAGGGGACAATCAGCCCCAGCATTTT. The encoded protein is CASRTGDNQPQHF.